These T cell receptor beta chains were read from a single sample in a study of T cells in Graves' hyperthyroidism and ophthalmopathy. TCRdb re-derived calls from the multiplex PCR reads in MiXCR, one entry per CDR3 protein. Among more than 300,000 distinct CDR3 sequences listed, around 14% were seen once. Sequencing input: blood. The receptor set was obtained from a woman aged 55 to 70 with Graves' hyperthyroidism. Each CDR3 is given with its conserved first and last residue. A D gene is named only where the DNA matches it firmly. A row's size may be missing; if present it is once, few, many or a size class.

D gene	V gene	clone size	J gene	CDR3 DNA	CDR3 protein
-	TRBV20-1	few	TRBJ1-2	TGCAGTGCTAGAGCTGACCTTCCCCTAACTAATGGCTACACCTTC	CSARADLPLTNGYTF
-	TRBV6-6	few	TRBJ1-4	TGTGCCAGCAGTTACTCGTTGACACCACTCGGTGAAAAACTGTTTTTT	CASSYSLTPLGEKLFF
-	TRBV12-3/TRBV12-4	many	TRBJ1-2	TGTGCCAGCAGTTTAAAGGGGTACGGCTACACCTTC	CASSLKGYGYTF
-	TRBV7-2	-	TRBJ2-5	TGTGCCAGCAGCCAGGGCCAGCGAAGGGAGACCCAGTACTTC	CASSQGQRRETQYF
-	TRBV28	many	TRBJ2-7	TGTGCCAGCAGTTTAGACCCGTCCTACGAGCAGTACTTC	CASSLDPSYEQYF
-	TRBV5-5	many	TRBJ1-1	TGTGCCAGCAGCGACACCAAGGGGTATCCTGAAGCTTTCTTT	CASSDTKGYPEAFF
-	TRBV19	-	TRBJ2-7	TGTGCCAGTAGTCTCCGGGACACTCTCGACGAGCAGTACTTC	CASSLRDTLDEQYF
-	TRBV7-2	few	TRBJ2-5	TGTGCCAGCAGCTTCGGCACTCAAACGGAGACCCAGTACTTC	CASSFGTQTETQYF
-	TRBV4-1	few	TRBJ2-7	TGCGCCAGCAGCCAAGTCCCGTTCTACGAGCAGTACTTC	CASSQVPFYEQYF
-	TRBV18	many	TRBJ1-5	TGTGCCAGCTCACCAGGGCAGGGAAAGATGGGTCAGCCCCAGCATTTT	CASSPGQGKMGQPQHF
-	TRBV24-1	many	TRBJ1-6	TGTGCCACCAGTGACACACGGGCCGTCGGGGGGGAGCAGTACTTT	CATSDTRAVGGEQYF
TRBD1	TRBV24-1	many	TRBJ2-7	TGTGCCACCAGCCGGGACAGGGGATCGGGCGAGCAGTACTTC	CATSRDRGSGEQYF
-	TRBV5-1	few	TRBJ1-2	TGCGCCAGCAGCCTGGACATTTTTTACTATGGCTACACCTTC	CASSLDIFYYGYTF
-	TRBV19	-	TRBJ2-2	TGTGCCAGTAGTCCCCTCCGACCGAGGGGCAGGGGTTATGACACCGGGGAGCTGTTTTTT	CASSPLRPRGRGYDTGELFF
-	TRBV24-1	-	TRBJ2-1	TGTGCCACCAGTGATAGGACAGCCGAGGGCAATGAGCAGTTCTTC	CATSDRTAEGNEQFF
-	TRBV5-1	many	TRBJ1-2	TGCGCCAGCAGCCACTCAGGGGAAGGATATGGCTACACCTTC	CASSHSGEGYGYTF
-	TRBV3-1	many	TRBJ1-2	TGTGCCAGCAGCCATCCCCAGGGTACCTATGGCTACACCTTC	CASSHPQGTYGYTF
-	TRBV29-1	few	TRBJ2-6	TGCAGCGTTGAAATGGGTGCTGGGGCCAACGTCCTGACTTTC	CSVEMGAGANVLTF
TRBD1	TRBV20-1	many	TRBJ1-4	TGCAGTGCTACTCCGGGACAGGGAGTAGGAAAACTGTTTTTT	CSATPGQGVGKLFF
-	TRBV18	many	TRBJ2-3	TGTGCCAGCTCACCACAGCAGCGGACTAGCACAGATACGCAGTATTTT	CASSPQQRTSTDTQYF
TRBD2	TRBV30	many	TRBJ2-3	TGTGCCTGGAGTGTACGGGAGCGGGACCTCACAGATACGCAGTATTTT	CAWSVRERDLTDTQYF
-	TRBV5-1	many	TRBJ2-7	TGCGCCAGCAGCTACGAGCAGTACTTC	CASSYEQYF
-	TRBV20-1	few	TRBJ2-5	TGCAGTGCCCTAGGGGGTTGGGCGGAAGAGACCCAGTACTTC	CSALGGWAEETQYF
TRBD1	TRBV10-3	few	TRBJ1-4	TGTGCCATCAGCAGGGACAGGCCTAATGAAAAACTGTTTTTT	CAISRDRPNEKLFF
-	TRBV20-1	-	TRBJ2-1	TGCAGTGCTAGCGATGTTGGGGGGGCAGGAATTTTCAATGAGCAGTTCTTC	CSASDVGGAGIFNEQFF
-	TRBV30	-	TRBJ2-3	TGTGCCTGGAGTGTACGACTACCGGCGTTTGTGGATACGCAGTATTTT	CAWSVRLPAFVDTQYF